Sequencing of this T cell receptor beta chain was carried out in a study of blood T cell repertoires in COVID-19. This CDR3 is 16 amino acids long. The germline CDR1 and CDR2 sequences are SGHAT and FQNNGV. The ends were cut back, 5 bases at V and 0 bases at J, with 15 bases in the middle. The table came from immunoSEQ multiplex PCR; TCRdb's copy has only in-frame clones and leaves some out. Of 300,000 to 400,000 clones in the sample, almost 90% are singletons; the top ten hold roughly 6.6%. This clone was recorded once. The TCR comes from a woman in her seventies with COVID-19, enrolled during active disease. Material: peripheral blood. The rearrangement uses TRBV11-2 and TRBJ2-3, with a tentative D call TRBD2 (6 bases). The CDR3 bases are TGTGCCAGCAGCGAATCCCGGGGGACTAGCACAGATACGCAGTATTTT. Translating it yields CASSESRGTSTDTQYF. Combining the CDR3 with reference TRBV11-2 and TRBJ2-3 gives the whole variable domain EAGVAQSPRYKIIEKRQSVAFWCNPISGHATLYWYQQILGQGPKLLIQFQNNGVVDDSQLPKDRFSAERLKGVDSTLKIQPAKLEDSAVYLCASSESRGTSTDTQYFGPGTRLTVL.